Listed here are 29 T cell receptor delta chains from one sample, sequenced in a study of gamma-delta T cells after stem cell transplantation (TCRdb year 2016). The library was obtained by RT-PCR. For sequencing, an Illumina MiSeq was employed. Clones were re-identified by TCRdb from the public reads with CATT, and rows with the same DNA were merged. The sample table shows about 3,400 delta-chain clones, and roughly 17% are seen once. Over 11% of the sample belongs to the ten largest clones. Sequencing input: gamma-delta T cells. These receptors came from a human donor. It is not recorded whose cells these are; they may come from a transplant donor.

This clone is labeled medium-sized. The chain carries TRDV2 and TRDJ1, with 13 positions matching TRDD3. Germline-derived CDR1 and CDR2 are GEAIGNYY and EKD. The CDR3 has 16 amino acids. J gave up 7 bases and V 0 bases, and 7 bases lay outside the gene matches. The CDR3 nucleotides are TGTGCCTGTGACACCGCCGGTACTGGGGGATACGGTAAACTCATCTTT. Translation gives CACDTAGTGGYGKLIF.

As regards this clone: Sequence at one end of the junction differs from germline and may be a read error. The chain couples TRDV2 to TRDJ1; 13 bases fit TRDD3. The CDR3 runs to 21 residues. Germline values: CDR1 GEAIGNYY, CDR2 EKD. As DNA, the CDR3 is TGTGCCTGTGACACCATGATACTGGGGGATACGCTTAATGGGGACACCGCTAAACTCATCTTT. Translated, it gives CACDTMILGDTLNGDTAKLIF.

Concerning this clone: Given a much more abundant clone one base away, this may be a read error. The chain has TRDV2 and TRDJ3, with 13 bases matching TRDD3. The germline gives CDR1 GEAIGNYY, CDR2 EKD. CDR3 length: 22 amino acids. Here the CDR3 DNA reads TGTGCCTGTCACACAGTACTGGGGGATACGCTACAAGGCTCCTGGGACACCCGACAGATGTTTTTC. Its protein product is CACHTVLGDTLQGSWDTRQMFF.

The chain employs TRDV2 and TRDJ1; 9 bases line up with TRDD3. The CDR3 loop spans 17 amino acids. Germline CDR1 reads GEAIGNYY; CDR2 reads EKD. With 0 bases clipped from V and 2 bases from J, the junction kept 9 bases outside the gene matches. The DNA for the CDR3 is TGTGCCTGTGACACCGTGGGGGATATAGCTGGGACCGATAAACTCATCTTT. Protein sequence: CACDTVGDIAGTDKLIF.

This clone was seen a few times. The likely explanation is a read error, given a far larger clone one base away. The rearrangement links TRDV2 to TRDJ1; TRDD3 matches 8 bases. Germline V gene sequence: CDR1 GEAIGNYY, CDR2 EKD. Trimming cost V 4 bases and J 0 bases; bases outside gene matches: 12. The length of the CDR3 is 17 residues. The CDR3 protein is CACETLLGDAYTDKLIF. In DNA, the CDR3 is TGTGCCTGTGAAACCCTGTTGGGGGATGCATACACCGATAAACTCATCTTT.

About this clone: Given a much more abundant clone one base away, this may be a read error. This CDR3 is CACDSLLGDVQYTDKLIF. The CDR3, as DNA: TGTGCCTGTGACAGCCTCCTTGGGGATGTACAGTACACCGATAAACTCATCTTT. The genes are TRDV2 and TRDJ1; TRDD3 might be the D (6 bases). Trimming took 2 bases from V and 0 from J, leaving 21 bases between them. Looked up from germline, CDR1 is GEAIGNYY and CDR2 is EKD. CDR3 length: 18 amino acids.

As for this clone: A far bigger clonotype differs at one base, so this is likely a read error. The same CDR3 arises from other DNA sequences in this sample as well. The CDR3 region is CACDTPNSGGYQSSWDTRQMFF. CDR3 sequence (DNA): TGTGCCTGTGACACTCCCAACTCTGGGGGGTACCAAAGCTCCTGGGACACCCGACAGATGTTTTTC. The rearrangement joins TRDV2 to TRDJ3; 7 positions match TRDD3. Germline loops: CDR1 GEAIGNYY, CDR2 EKD. V lost 1 base to trimming and J lost 0 bases; unmatched junction nucleotides: 17. This CDR3 has 22 residues.

By share of the sample, this clone is medium-sized (0.01 to 0.1%). CDR3: CACDLITGGTYTDKLIF. The CDR3 DNA reads TGTGCCTGTGACTTGATTACTGGGGGAACTTACACCGATAAACTCATCTTT. This rearrangement joins TRDV2 to TRDJ1, with 9 bases fitting TRDD3. V trimming: 3 bases; J trimming: 0 bases; junction bases outside the gene matches: 10. CDR3 size: 17 residues. Germline lookup yields CDR1 GEAIGNYY and CDR2 EKD.

With respect to this clone: The TCRdb protein, from a much larger clone, departs from this DNA's translation at residue 12, likely by read error; the protein shown derives from the DNA. The V and J genes are TRDV2 and TRDJ3, with 8 bases that match TRDD3. The CDR3 covers 18 residues. The germline V gene encodes CDR1 GEAIGNYY and CDR2 EKD. The CDR3 is CACDSTGGQSWNTRQMFF. The CDR3 bases are TGTGCCTGTGACTCTACTGGGGGCCAGTCCTGGAACACCCGACAGATGTTTTTC.

In this sample, this clone is medium-sized. The chain carries TRDV2 and TRDJ1, with 13 bases aligning to TRDD3. This CDR3 has 18 amino acids. Unmatched junction bases numbered 8, after V lost 0 bases and J lost 2 bases. Germline values: CDR1 GEAIGNYY, CDR2 EKD. CDR3 sequence reads: CACDTVGLGDTRTDKLIF. The CDR3 DNA reads TGTGCCTGTGACACCGTGGGACTGGGGGATACGCGGACCGATAAACTCATCTTT.

About this clone itself: A much more abundant neighbour one base away suggests this may be a read error. Other DNA sequences in the same sample also yield this CDR3. J is TRDJ1 and V is TRDV2, with TRDD3 identical over 12 bases. In germline, CDR1 is GEAIGNYY, CDR2 EKD. This CDR3 is built from 16 residues. CDR3 loop: CACDTLGDTRTDKLIF. The CDR3 nucleotides are TGTGCATGTGACACCCTGGGGGATACGCGGACCGATAAACTCATCTTT.

Note on this clone: This may be a read error: a much more frequent sequence differs by one nucleotide. This sample also contains other DNA sequences that code for the same CDR3. V gene TRDV2 combines with J gene TRDJ1; 11 nucleotides agree with TRDD3. CDR1 and CDR2 (germline): GEAIGNYY, EKD. The length of the CDR3 is 20 residues. In DNA, the CDR3 is TGTGCCTGTGACTCCGTTCCCCTACTGGGGGATAGCTTGACCACCGATAAACTCATCTTC. Encoded protein: CACDSVPLLGDSLTTDKLIF.

As concerns this clone: An end of the junction does not agree with germline; a read error may underlie this. The CDR3 spells CARDNAANVAWDTRQMFF. The CDR3 DNA reads as TGTGCCCGTGACAACGCGGCAAATGTTGCCTGGGACACCCGACAGATGTTTTTC. The chain couples TRDV2 to TRDJ3; D unclear. Germline V CDR1 and CDR2: GEAIGNYY, EKD. The CDR3 sequence is 18 residues long.

This clone has more than one count but fewer than ten. This sequence joins TRDV2 and TRDJ1; 7 nucleotides agree with TRDD3. From germline, CDR1 is GEAIGNYY and CDR2 EKD. The CDR3 contains 21 residues. Trimming at V came to 1 base and at J to 0 bases, leaving 22 bases not matched to a gene. The CDR3 reads CACDTVWGQRSNRTYTDKLIF. In DNA form, the CDR3 reads TGTGCCTGTGACACTGTCTGGGGGCAACGATCCAACCGAACGTACACCGATAAACTCATCTTT.

By proportion, this clone is medium-sized (0.01 to 0.1%). Other nucleotide sequences in the sample specify the same CDR3. The chain joins TRDV2 to TRDJ1, with 12 bases that match TRDD3. The CDR3 is made up of 20 amino acids. The germline V gene has CDR1 GEAIGNYY and CDR2 EKD. The J segment lost 0 bases and the V segment lost 3 bases, leaving 16 bases of the junction unmatched. The CDR3 DNA reads TGTGCCTGTGACCCCGTACTGGGGGATACTAAAAGAGCCTACACCGATAAACTCATCTTT. Protein: CACDPVLGDTKRAYTDKLIF.

This clone is large by share. V is TRDV2 and J is TRDJ3, with a tentative D call TRDD3 (5 bases). The CDR3 consists of 18 residues. The germline gives CDR1 GEAIGNYY, CDR2 EKD. V was cut by 0 bases and J by 0 bases, with 11 bases left in between. CDR3 amino acids: CACDTVGKSSWDTRQMFF. Written as DNA, the CDR3 is TGTGCCTGTGACACCGTGGGGAAAAGCTCCTGGGACACCCGACAGATGTTTTTC.

This clone showed up just a few times. The sample contains more than one DNA sequence encoding this CDR3. J is TRDJ1 and V is TRDV2; 9 bases line up with TRDD3. The J segment lost 7 bases and the V segment lost 3 bases, leaving 20 bases of the junction unmatched. CDR1 is GEAIGNYY and CDR2 is EKD in the germline V gene. The CDR3 sequence is 18 residues long. The CDR3 DNA sequence: TGTGCCTGTGACCCGATGAATACTGGGGGACCACACACCACTAAACTCATCTTT. Its translation is CACDPMNTGGPHTTKLIF.

V and J are TRDV2 and TRDJ1; 7 bases are a match to TRDD3. The CDR3 is 23 amino acids. Germline loops: CDR1 GEAIGNYY, CDR2 EKD. Trimming cost V 1 base and J 4 bases; bases outside gene matches: 32. The CDR3 loop is CACDTVVGDPRTYGTSRNDKLIF. The CDR3 DNA is TGTGCCTGTGACACGGTGGTGGGGGACCCTCGGACGTACGGAACCTCTCGTAACGATAAACTCATCTTT.

This clone was seen only a few times. This may be a read error: a much more frequent sequence differs by one nucleotide. Other DNA sequences in the same sample also yield this CDR3. The V gene is TRDV2, the J gene TRDJ1; D possibly corresponds to TRDD3 (5 bases). Germline V lookup: CDR1 GEAIGNYY, CDR2 EKD. V was shortened by 0 bases and J by 1 base, with 23 bases between the two germline ends. This CDR3 comprises 19 residues. The CDR3: CACDTLSSGSPGRTDKLIF. CDR3 nucleotide sequence: TGTGCCTGTGACACCCTCTCCTCGGGATCTCCCGGTCGCACCGATAAACTCATCTTT.

This clone turned up a few times. Since a far larger clone is one base different, this is likely a read error. Other DNA sequences in this specimen translate into the identical CDR3. The chain is built from TRDV2 and TRDJ3; 9 nucleotides match TRDD3. From germline, CDR1 is GEAIGNYY and CDR2 EKD. The CDR3 length is 19 residues. J lost 0 bases, V lost 3 bases, and 8 bases had no gene match. The CDR3 DNA follows: TGTGCCTGTGACTCGATACTGGGGGACACCTCCTGGGACACCCGACAGATGTTTTTC. Translation gives CACDSILGDTSWDTRQMFF.

This clone has just a few counts. This rearrangement joins TRDV2 to TRDJ1; the match to TRDD3 covers 12 bases. The CDR3 has 16 amino acids. The trim removed 2 bases at V and 5 bases at J, leaving 8 bases unmatched. Germline V gene data show CDR1 as GEAIGNYY and CDR2 as EKD. The CDR3 sequence is CACDNLLGDTSDKLIF. CDR3 bases: TGTGCCTGTGACAATTTACTGGGGGATACTTCGGATAAACTCATCTTT.

The V gene is TRDV2, the J gene TRDJ1; D perhaps matches TRDD2 (7 bases). The CDR3 covers 20 residues. Trimming cost V 5 bases and J 3 bases, with 33 bases left between them. Looked up from germline, CDR1 is GEAIGNYY and CDR2 is EKD. CDR3 sequence: CACADIDSYSTVDTADKLIF. The CDR3, as DNA: TGTGCCTGTGCTGACATAGATTCCTACTCGACTGTAGATACGGCCGATAAACTCATCTTT.

For this clone: At residue 8, the TCRdb amino acid sequence and the translated nucleotide sequence differ, so the protein here is the DNA translation. V is TRDV2 and J is TRDJ1; D is unclear. The V gene's germline CDR1 is GEAIGNYY and CDR2 EKD. V was clipped by 3 bases and J by 0 bases, with 13 bases between them. The length of the CDR3 is 15 residues. In nucleotides, the CDR3 is TGTGCCTGTGACTCGATCGGGACGTACACCGATAAACTCATCTTT. This encodes CACDSIGTYTDKLIF.

In its sample, this clone is medium-sized. V usage is TRDV2 and J usage is TRDJ1; TRDD3 matches 13 bases. With V trimmed by 3 bases and J by 0 bases, 12 bases remained unmatched. Germline assignment: CDR1 GEAIGNYY and CDR2 EKD. This CDR3 comprises 19 residues. The CDR3 protein is CACDAVLGDTRRDTDKLIF. The CDR3 bases are TGTGCCTGTGACGCCGTACTGGGGGATACGCGCCGCGACACCGATAAACTCATCTTT.

This clone was seen a few times. One end of the junction is discordant with germline, which a read error may explain. Different DNA sequences within this sample yield the same CDR3. The chain combines TRDV2 with TRDJ3; D gene uncertain. The V gene's germline CDR1 is GEAIGNYY and CDR2 EKD. The CDR3 is 18 amino acids. CDR3 sequence reads: CACDTGGVSSWDTRQMFF. The DNA for the CDR3 is TGTGCCTGCGACACCGGAGGGGTTTCCTCCTGGGACACCCGACAGATGTTTTTC.

This clone has a handful of counts. This specimen includes other DNA sequences encoding the same CDR3. The rearrangement uses TRDV2 and TRDJ1; TRDD3 agrees at 12 bases. Per germline, CDR1 GEAIGNYY and CDR2 EKD. CDR3 length: 18 amino acids. The V segment lost 0 bases and the J segment 4 bases; nucleotides outside the gene matches: 11. CDR3 in amino acids: CACDTLLGDTRQSDKLIF. DNA of the CDR3: TGTGCCTGTGACACCCTACTGGGGGATACAAGGCAGAGCGATAAACTCATCTTT.

In its sample, this clone is medium-sized. The chain combines TRDV2 with TRDJ1; TRDD3 agrees at 9 bases. The CDR3 has 19 amino acids. Germline-derived CDR1 and CDR2 are GEAIGNYY and EKD. The J segment lost 0 bases and the V segment lost 0 bases, leaving 13 bases of the junction unmatched. CDR3 DNA sequence: TGTGCCTGTGACACCGTACAAGGGGGGATACTCCCAGACACCGATAAACTCATCTTT. This translates into CACDTVQGGILPDTDKLIF.

A note on this clone: The likely explanation is a read error, given a far larger clone one base away. V usage is TRDV1 and J usage is TRDJ1; D is possibly TRDD3 (6 bases). The CDR3 has 26 residues. V lost 2 bases and J 4 bases, leaving 47 bases between the germline ends. Germline CDR1 reads TSWWSYY; CDR2 reads QGS. The CDR3, as DNA: TGTGCTCTTGGGGAAACCTTCACCCAGATTCCCAACGGGTTGGGGGTGGCGTTTACACATGTCGATAAACTCATCTTT. It yields the protein CALGETFTQIPNGLGVAFTHVDKLIF.

As to this clone: This likely came from a read error, as a far larger clone is one base away. The sample carries other DNA sequences with the same CDR3. The J gene is TRDJ1, the V gene TRDV2, with 10 bases fitting TRDD3. CDR3 length: 19 residues. Germline V gene sequence: CDR1 GEAIGNYY, CDR2 EKD. The CDR3 loop is CACDTVRTGGSRYTDKLIF. The CDR3 DNA reads TGTGCCTGTGACACCGTTCGTACTGGGGGATCTAGGTACACCGACAAACTCATCTTT.